This T cell receptor (beta chain) is from a study of monozygotic twins with inflammatory bowel disease. General study results and limits: Distinct T cell subtypes could not be told apart. IBD patients showed reduced TCRbeta diversity (inverse Simpson) versus healthy co-twins.

For every TCR library, about 4,000 ng of total RNA was used. Template switching introduced UMIs that contain a 6-nucleotide sample barcode. TCRdb re-called the 5' RACE reads, yielding one record per CDR3 amino acid sequence without DNA. The sample table sets out 80,000 or so distinct CDR3 sequences. The CDR3 extends over 16 amino acids. In germline, CDR1 is KGHSH, CDR2 LQKENI. In the case of this clonotype: The antigen remains undetermined.

This chain joins TRBV18 and TRBJ2-1; TCRdb indicates TRBD1, and absent DNA this call remains unverified. Sequencing used blood. The TCR sequence derives from a human donor with ulcerative colitis or Crohn's disease, or a healthy co-twin of an affected twin (not recorded which). CDR3 region: CASSPRGQGAMNEQFF.